These 6 T cell receptor beta chains were sequenced from one sample in a study of blood T cells in healthy people across ages. A second PCR, run for roughly 7 to 12 cycles, used a sample-barcoded 5' primer plus a J-beta primer mix. MiXCR, applied by TCRdb to the 5' RACE reads, yields one record per CDR3 protein. This sample has some 1.7 million distinct CDR3 sequences; 28% occur once, and the top ten carry around 7.7%. Input material: blood. The receptors originated from a woman aged 25 to 39 in good health.

This clonotype was seen only a few times. The rearrangement uses TRBV30 and TRBJ2-1; D is possibly TRBD1 (6 bases). The CDR3 sequence is 15 residues long. The V gene lost 0 bases and the J gene lost 3 bases, with 12 bases spanning the gap. Germline CDR1 reads GTSNPN; CDR2 reads SVGIG (reference sequence). Here the CDR3 reads CAWSVGTRSYNEQFF. Written as DNA, the CDR3 is TGTGCCTGGAGTGTTGGGACACGGAGCTACAATGAGCAGTTCTTC.

The rearrangement uses TRBV6-5 and TRBJ2-2; no clear D gene. V dropped 5 bases and J dropped 4 bases, with 14 bases sitting between them. CDR1 and CDR2 from the germline V gene are MNHEY and SVGAGI. The CDR3 is 15 amino acids. CDR3 DNA sequence: TGTGCCAGCAGTCCCCGCGTGGCTCTCACCGGGGAGCTGTTTTTT. Amino acid sequence: CASSPRVALTGELFF.

This clonotype has more than one count but fewer than ten. The chain has TRBV6-1 and TRBJ2-4; D not certain. The CDR3 runs 13 residues. Germline CDR1 is MNHNS and CDR2 is SASEGT. The ends were cut back, 2 bases at V and 7 bases at J, with 9 bases in the middle. The CDR3 bases are TGTGCCAGCAGTGAAAGGTTTCAGAACATTCAGTACTTC. Protein sequence: CASSERFQNIQYF.

This clonotype was counted between two and nine times. V gene TRBV14 combines with J gene TRBJ2-1; maybe TRBD2 (5 bases). This CDR3 region has 13 residues. The germline CDR1 and CDR2 sequences are SGHDN and FVKESK. V lost 1 base and J 6 bases, leaving 7 bases between the germline ends. The CDR3 bases are TGTGCCAGCAGCCAAGTAGCGCGCAATGAGCAGTTCTTC. Amino acids: CASSQVARNEQFF.

This chain links TRBV19 with TRBJ2-7; D call uncertain. The J call may not be correct, given that the DNA end is closer to TRBJ2-5. There are 13 residues in the CDR3. CDR1 is LNHDA and CDR2 is SQIVND in the germline V gene (reference sequence). This chain's CDR3 is CASSVPDGETQYF. In nucleotides, the CDR3 is TGTGCCAGTAGTGTCCCGGACGGGGAGACCCAGTACTTC.

The DNA for the CDR3 is TGCAGCGTTCTCTCGTTGAAGGGGGCCCGCGATGAGCAGTTCTTC. Translated: CSVLSLKGARDEQFF. This sequence joins TRBV29-1 and TRBJ2-1; 7 bases align to TRBD1. The CDR3 is 15 amino acids. The germline CDR1 and CDR2 sequences are SQVTM and ANQGSEA. Trimming at V came to 5 bases and at J to 8 bases, leaving 15 bases not matched to a gene.